These 7 T cell receptor beta chains were all obtained from the same sample, sequenced in a study of Tregs in tolerant kidney transplant recipients. TCRdb's table, derived via immunoSEQ multiplex PCR, lists solely in-frame clones and lacks some. The sample consists of around 70,000 clones, roughly 92% of them appearing once. Sequenced here: CD8+ T cells from blood, sampled before the transplant. These TCRs come from a human donor who received a combined kidney and bone marrow transplant.

The rearrangement joins TRBV7-3 to TRBJ2-7; D is unclear. This CDR3 comprises 15 residues. Looked up from germline, CDR1 is SGHTA and CDR2 is FQGTGA. With 6 bases removed from V and 2 bases from J, the gap between germline ends came to 17 bases. The CDR3 loop reads CASSLTGDLTYEQYF. The CDR3 region has the DNA TGTGCCAGCAGTTTGACGGGTGACCTTACCTACGAGCAGTACTTC.

CDR3 region: CASSPHGGGYEQYF. The CDR3 DNA reads as TGTGCCAGTAGTCCTCATGGGGGAGGCTACGAGCAGTACTTC. The chain has TRBV19 and TRBJ2-7; TRBD2 is a possible D gene (6 bases). The germline V gene has CDR1 LNHDA and CDR2 SQIVND (reference sequence). Trimming pared 5 bases from V and 3 bases from J, leaving 14 bases between. The CDR3 totals 14 residues.

This chain joins TRBV7-9 and TRBJ2-1, with D tentatively TRBD2 (5 bases). V lost 0 bases to trimming and J lost 3 bases, with 12 bases between them. This CDR3 region has 16 residues. Germline CDR1 is SEHNR and CDR2 is FQNEAQ (reference sequence). CDR3 in amino acids: CASSLARYGDYNEQFF. CDR3 DNA: TGTGCCAGCAGCTTAGCGCGGTACGGGGACTACAATGAGCAGTTCTTC.

The rearrangement uses TRBV4-3 and TRBJ1-3, with D maybe TRBD1 (5 bases). CDR3 length: 15 amino acids. V gave up 1 base and J gave up 0 bases, with 7 bases separating them. Germline-derived CDR1 and CDR2 are LGHNA and YSLEER. The CDR3, as DNA: TGCGCCAGCAGCCAAGCCCAGGGCTCTGGAAACACCATATATTTT. Amino acid sequence: CASSQAQGSGNTIYF.

This clone was found once. The gene calls are TRBV7-3 and TRBJ2-3; TRBD2 aligns across 8 bases. CDR1 and CDR2 (germline): SGHTA, FQGTGA. The CDR3 runs to 17 residues. V shed 2 bases, J shed 4 bases, and the junction held 11 bases outside the gene matches. The DNA for the CDR3 is TGTGCCAGCAGCTTAGCGGGTCCCGGGACTAGGGCAGATACGCAGTATTTT. Protein: CASSLAGPGTRADTQYF. Looking up the rest from reference TRBV7-3 and TRBJ2-3 gives the full variable domain: GAGVSQTPSNKVTEKGKYVELRCDPISGHTALYWYRQSLGQGPEFLIYFQGTGAADDSGLPNDRFFAVRPEGSVSTLKIQRTERGDSAVYLCASSLAGPGTRADTQYFGPGTRLTVL.

The chain is built from TRBV5-1 and TRBJ2-7; D possibly corresponds to TRBD2 (5 bases). This CDR3 is built from 12 residues. Germline V gene sequence: CDR1 SGHRS, CDR2 YFSETQ. Trimming pared 4 bases from V and 0 bases from J, leaving 5 bases between. The CDR3 region is CASSRDSYEQYF. The CDR3 nucleotides are TGCGCCAGCAGCCGGGACTCCTACGAGCAGTACTTC.

This CDR3 is CASSFTGAGLNTEAFF. CDR3 coding DNA: TGTGCCAGCAGCTTCACAGGGGCCGGTCTGAACACTGAAGCTTTCTTT. The chain uses TRBV5-6 and TRBJ1-1, with 7 bases that match TRBD1. After removal of 2 bases from V and 0 bases from J, the junction contained 7 bases not matched to a gene. Germline V CDR1 and CDR2: SGHDT, YYEEEE. This CDR3 has 16 amino acids.